Listed here are 4 T cell receptor beta chains from one sample, sequenced in a study of vaccination effects on CD4 cells after COVID-19. Their antigen targets remain unknown. Under the ViraFEST assay, PBMC were stimulated with viral peptide pools so that antigen-specific CD4+ T cells expanded. Sequencing was performed afterwards. Culturing for roughly 9 days preceded CD4+ T cell isolation. Vaccinees lacked prior SARS-CoV-2 infection and tested negative for nucleocapsid antibodies. Method: immunoSEQ multiplex PCR; TCRdb's copy keeps in-frame clones and lacks some. The sample has 20,000 to 30,000 clones; roughly four fifths are singletons. Sequences were derived from CD4+ T cells from PBMCs cultured with SARS-CoV-2 spike peptides, sampled before COVID-19 vaccination. Every receptor here comes from a human donor who received a COVID-19 vaccine.

This chain uses TRBV6-6 with TRBJ2-7; a weak D match, TRBD2 (7 bases). Germline CDR1 and CDR2: MNHNY and SVGAGI (reference sequence). V lost 6 bases, J lost 5 bases, and 38 bases lay in between. The CDR3 contains 21 residues. CDR3 loop: CASSGVGQGFKFGLVDNEQYF. In DNA, the CDR3 is TGTGCCAGCAGCGGCGTTGGGCAGGGGTTCAAGTTTGGACTAGTCGACAACGAGCAGTACTTC.

This chain joins TRBV12-3 or TRBV12-4 and TRBJ1-5; D possibly corresponds to TRBD1 (6 bases). V lost 3 bases and J lost 7, with 10 bases in between. The CDR3 sequence is 13 residues long. The CDR3 loop is CASSLAGVQPQHF. The CDR3 DNA reads TGTGCCAGCAGTTTGGCAGGGGTCCAGCCCCAGCATTTT.

This chain uses TRBV3-1 (or the pseudogene TRBV3-2) with TRBJ1-4, with 8 bases fitting TRBD1. The germline gives CDR1 LGHDT, CDR2 YNNKEL (reference sequence). The CDR3 contains 16 residues. V trimming: 4 bases; J trimming: 5 bases; junction bases outside the gene matches: 9. The CDR3 here is CASSPQGQGPNEKLFF. The CDR3 DNA is TGTGCCAGCAGCCCTCAAGGACAGGGCCCGAATGAAAAACTGTTTTTT.

The chain uses TRBV19 and TRBJ1-1; D remains unclear. This CDR3 comprises 13 residues. The V end was cut by 5 bases, the J end by 1 base, with 8 bases between. The germline gives CDR1 LNHDA, CDR2 SQIVND (reference sequence). As DNA, the CDR3 is TGTGCCAGTAGTTATCGGGAGAACACTGAAGCTTTCTTT. Protein: CASSYRENTEAFF.